These 8 T cell receptor beta chains were sequenced from one sample in a study of siplizumab effects on memory and regulatory T cells. Generated by immunoSEQ multiplex PCR, the TCRdb table keeps only in-frame clones and is missing some. The table records tens of thousands of clones, around 95% of them present only once. Sequenced: naive CD4+ T cells sorted from blood. The receptors stem from a human donor in good health.

V usage is TRBV11-2 and J usage is TRBJ2-2, with D maybe TRBD2 (5 bases). Germline V gene lookup returns CDR1 SGHAT and CDR2 FQNNGV. Trimming left V 5 bases short and J 5 bases short, with 9 bases between. The CDR3 runs 13 residues. The CDR3 coding sequence is TGTGCCAGCAGCCGGGATTTTACCGGGGAGCTGTTTTTT. It yields the protein CASSRDFTGELFF. Using reference TRBV11-2 and TRBJ2-2 for the parts outside the CDR3, the full variable domain is EAGVAQSPRYKIIEKRQSVAFWCNPISGHATLYWYQQILGQGPKLLIQFQNNGVVDDSQLPKDRFSAERLKGVDSTLKIQPAKLEDSAVYLCASSRDFTGELFFGEGSRLTVL.

The J gene is TRBJ2-3, the V gene TRBV29-1, with 10 bases matching TRBD1. J was trimmed by 6 bases and V by 4 bases; bases with no gene match: 4. CDR1 SQVTM and CDR2 ANQGSEA come from the germline V gene. The CDR3 contains 13 residues. Here the CDR3 reads CSVGTGGWDTQYF. The CDR3 DNA follows: TGCAGCGTTGGGACAGGGGGTTGGGATACGCAGTATTTT.

The chain is built from TRBV7-9 and TRBJ1-4; no reliable D call. The CDR3 runs to 15 residues. Germline CDR1 is SEHNR and CDR2 is FQNEAQ (reference sequence). Trimming removed 1 base at V and 0 bases at J, with 6 bases between. CDR3 sequence reads: CASSLGRATNEKLFF. CDR3 bases: TGTGCCAGCAGCTTAGGGCGTGCAACTAATGAAAAACTGTTTTTT.

The CDR3 reads CASSLEARNTEAFF. CDR3 bases: TGTGCCAGCAGCTTAGAAGCGAGGAACACTGAAGCTTTCTTT. The rearrangement uses TRBV7-2 and TRBJ1-1, with D uncertain. Germline V gene data show CDR1 as SGHTA and CDR2 as FQGNSA. Trimming cost V 1 base and J 1 base, with 7 bases left between them. The CDR3 is 14 amino acids.

This clone was counted only a few times. This chain connects TRBV25-1 to TRBJ1-1; tentative D call: TRBD1 (5 bases). This CDR3 is 11 amino acids long. Per germline, CDR1 MGHDK and CDR2 SYGVNS. V lost 4 bases and J lost 9, with 9 bases in between. The CDR3 DNA is TGTGCCAGCAGTGGGCAGGGCCAAGCTTTCTTT. Protein product: CASSGQGQAFF.

The chain uses TRBV7-2 and TRBJ2-7, with TRBD1 matching 8 bases. The germline V gene encodes CDR1 SGHTA and CDR2 FQGNSA. The V gene end was trimmed by 3 bases and the J gene end by 3 bases; junction bases not matched to a gene: 7. CDR3 length: 15 amino acids. CDR3 in amino acids: CASSFRTGIDYEQYF. In DNA form, the CDR3 reads TGTGCCAGCAGCTTCCGGACAGGGATCGACTACGAGCAGTACTTC.

This clone has a single count. CDR3 loop: CSVSPTDTQYF. The CDR3 DNA is TGCAGCGTGTCACCCACAGATACGCAGTATTTT. The chain combines TRBV29-1 with TRBJ2-3, with D unclear. This CDR3 comprises 11 residues. Trimming took off 6 bases at V and 2 bases at J, with 6 bases between the two ends. CDR1 and CDR2 (germline): SQVTM, ANQGSEA.

The rearrangement uses TRBV6-5 and TRBJ1-1; TRBD1 agrees at 7 bases. With 0 bases clipped from V and 6 bases from J, the junction kept 4 bases outside the gene matches. The CDR3 has 14 amino acids. CDR1 is MNHEY, CDR2 SVGAGI, per germline. In nucleotides, the CDR3 is TGTGCCAGCAGTTACTCGAGGGGGCAAGCTGAAGCTTTCTTT. It translates to CASSYSRGQAEAFF.